These T cell receptor beta chains were read from a single sample in a study of blood T cell repertoires in COVID-19. Using immunoSEQ multiplex PCR, the repertoire was profiled, and TCRdb retains in-frame clones only, with some absent. The repertoire holds over 200,000 clones, about nine tenths seen once, with approximately 2.6% in the top ten. The sample comprised peripheral blood. The receptors come from a woman between 55 and 75 years old with acute or convalescent COVID-19. Both conserved end residues are part of each CDR3. D genes are given only for firm matches. A clone size is listed for some rows: how often the clone was seen (once, few, many), or a class if it is expanded.

v_gene,d_gene,abundance,j_gene,CDR3nt,CDR3aa
TRBV18,TRBD1,.,TRBJ2-7,TGTGCCAGCTCACCACCGGGACAGGGGTCCGGCGAGCAGTACTTC,CASSPPGQGSGEQYF
TRBV11-2,TRBD1,.,TRBJ1-6,TGTGCCAGCAGCTTAGAGCCGCCAGGGGGCGTCAATAATTCACCCCTCCACTTT,CASSLEPPGGVNNSPLHF
TRBV30,.,.,TRBJ1-2,TGTGCCTGGAGTGCGGTAGCTAACTATGGCTACACCTTC,CAWSAVANYGYTF
TRBV11-2,.,.,TRBJ2-7,TGTGCCAGCAGCTTAGCGGTCCTGTCCCGACTCGAGCAGTACTTC,CASSLAVLSRLEQYF
TRBV5-6,.,once,TRBJ2-3,TGTGCCAGCAGCTTGGTGACTAGCACAGATACGCAGTATTTT,CASSLVTSTDTQYF
TRBV5-1,TRBD1,.,TRBJ2-1,TGCGCCAGCAGCTTGTTACCCCTGACAGGGCGGAATGAGCAGTTCTTC,CASSLLPLTGRNEQFF
TRBV5-6,.,few,TRBJ1-6,TGTGCCAGCAGCTTGGGGGACTTGCGTAATTCACCCCTCCACTTT,CASSLGDLRNSPLHF
TRBV4-3,.,.,TRBJ2-3,TGCGCCAGCAGCCAAGAACCTAGCGTCACAGATACGCAGTATTTT,CASSQEPSVTDTQYF
TRBV6-5,.,.,TRBJ1-1,TGTGCCAGCAGTAACAGGGTTACTGAAGCTTTCTTT,CASSNRVTEAFF
TRBV3-1/TRBV3-2,.,.,TRBJ2-1,TGTGCCAGCAGCCAGCGGGATAATGAGCAGTTCTTC,CASSQRDNEQFF
TRBV28,.,.,TRBJ1-2,TGTGCCAGCAGGTCGGACAGTAACTACTATGGCTACACCTTC,CASRSDSNYYGYTF
TRBV4-3,.,.,TRBJ1-6,TGCGCCAGCAGCCTAACGGATTCAGGATCACCCCTCCACTTT,CASSLTDSGSPLHF
TRBV6-5,TRBD2,once,TRBJ2-7,TGTGCCAGCAGTTCCGCAGCGGGGTCCTACGAGCAGTACTTC,CASSSAAGSYEQYF
TRBV5-1,.,.,TRBJ2-3,TGCGCCAGCAGCTTGAACGGGGAAAACACAGATACGCAGTATTTT,CASSLNGENTDTQYF
TRBV11-2,.,.,TRBJ1-6,TGTGCCAGCAGCTTTGGGGGGGGCATAAATTCACCCCTCCACTTT,CASSFGGGINSPLHF
TRBV24-1,.,few,TRBJ2-7,TGTGCCACCAGTGACGGTAGGCACAGGGATCCCACCCCTTCCTACGAGCAGTACTTC,CATSDGRHRDPTPSYEQYF
TRBV2,.,.,TRBJ1-6,TGTGCCACCCGGCCGAGCAGGGCTCGATCCTATAATTCACCCCTCCACTTT,CATRPSRARSYNSPLHF
TRBV15,.,.,TRBJ1-1,TGTGCCACCAGCAGAGATCGAACAGGGCCCACTGAAGCTTTCTTT,CATSRDRTGPTEAFF
TRBV7-9,TRBD2,.,TRBJ2-5,TGTGCCAGCAGCTCACTTCCGGGACTAGCGGGACAAGAGACCCAGTACTTC,CASSSLPGLAGQETQYF
TRBV2,TRBD2,.,TRBJ2-1,TGTGCCAGCCTGGGGGCACTAGCGGGGGGTAATGAGCAGTTCTTC,CASLGALAGGNEQFF
TRBV11-3,TRBD1,.,TRBJ2-2,TGTGCCAGCGGGACAGGGAACACCGGGGAGCTGTTTTTT,CASGTGNTGELFF
TRBV21-1,.,once,TRBJ2-3,TGTGCCAGCAGCAAAGCCCCGGGACTAGCCACAGATACGCAGTATTTT,CASSKAPGLATDTQYF
TRBV18,.,few,TRBJ1-1,TGTGCCAGCTCACGTGAACAGAACACTGAAGCTTTCTTT,CASSREQNTEAFF
TRBV27,.,.,TRBJ1-6,TGTGCCAGCAGTTACGGGGGCTCCTATAATTCACCCCTCCACTTT,CASSYGGSYNSPLHF
TRBV25-1,.,.,TRBJ1-1,TGTGCCAGCAGTCGTAGGGAGCTGGGCACTGAAGCTTTCTTT,CASSRRELGTEAFF
TRBV4-3,TRBD1,.,TRBJ1-2,TGCGCCAGCAGCCAAGATCGACAGGGTCGGTATGGCTACACCTTC,CASSQDRQGRYGYTF
TRBV11-3,.,few,TRBJ1-1,TGTGCCAGCAGCTTACACTGGCAGGGCCCGAACACTGAAGCTTTCTTT,CASSLHWQGPNTEAFF
TRBV9,.,.,TRBJ1-6,TGTGCCAGCAGCGTAGCTAGGGGTCGAGATAATTCACCCCTCCACTTT,CASSVARGRDNSPLHF
TRBV5-5,TRBD1,.,TRBJ1-1,TGTGCCAGCAGCCCTACGACAGGGGGAACTGAAGCTTTCTTT,CASSPTTGGTEAFF
TRBV11-2,.,.,TRBJ2-7,TGTGCCAGCAGCTTAGTTCCCCAGGGGACCTACGAGCAGTACTTC,CASSLVPQGTYEQYF
TRBV6-4,TRBD1,.,TRBJ2-7,TGTGCCAGCAGTGACTCCCCGGGGGACAGGGGGAAGGGTTACGAGCAGTACTTC,CASSDSPGDRGKGYEQYF
TRBV19,TRBD2,.,TRBJ2-7,TGTGCCAGTACCTCAACGGCTAGCGGGACCTACGAGCAGTACTTC,CASTSTASGTYEQYF
TRBV19,TRBD1,.,TRBJ1-2,TGTGCCAGTAGTCTTACAGGGGGCGAAGGGTATGGCTACACCTTC,CASSLTGGEGYGYTF
TRBV6-5,.,.,TRBJ1-1,TGTGCCAGCAGTTCCGGACAGACCCGGTTTAAGGAAGCTTTCTTT,CASSSGQTRFKEAFF
TRBV19,TRBD2,.,TRBJ2-2,TGTGCCAGTCTTAGCGGGAGGGCCACCGGGGAGCTGTTTTTT,CASLSGRATGELFF
TRBV6-4,.,.,TRBJ2-1,TGTGCCAGCAGTGCCCAAGGGGATGGTGATGGTGAGCAGTTCTTC,CASSAQGDGDGEQFF
TRBV9,TRBD1,once,TRBJ2-4,TGTGCCAGCAGTAGACAGGGGAGTTCGGACATTCAGTACTTC,CASSRQGSSDIQYF
TRBV6-6,TRBD1,.,TRBJ1-4,TGTGCCAGCAGCCCTGACAGGGGGCATGAAAAACTGTTTTTT,CASSPDRGHEKLFF
TRBV5-5,TRBD1,.,TRBJ1-6,TGTGCCAGCAGCTTGGCCGTACGAGGGGGCGAAGGGAATTCACCCCTCCACTTT,CASSLAVRGGEGNSPLHF
TRBV10-3,.,.,TRBJ1-3,TGTGCCATCAGTGGGACAGAAAGCCTCTCTGGAAACACCATATATTTT,CAISGTESLSGNTIYF
TRBV7-2,.,.,TRBJ2-5,TGTGCCAGCAGCTCGTCCAGGGGCCGCAACCCCCAAGAGACCCAGTACTTC,CASSSSRGRNPQETQYF
TRBV19,TRBD2,.,TRBJ2-3,TGTGCCAGTAGTATAGCAGGAGCGGGGGGGCGCGATACGCAGTATTTT,CASSIAGAGGRDTQYF
TRBV3-1/TRBV3-2,TRBD2,.,TRBJ2-5,TGTGCCAGCAGCCGGCTGGCGGGGGGTACTGAGACCCAGTACTTC,CASSRLAGGTETQYF
TRBV27,.,.,TRBJ2-2,TGTGCCAGCAGTTTATCCAGACAGACCAACACCGGGGAGCTGTTTTTT,CASSLSRQTNTGELFF
TRBV6-2/TRBV6-3,.,once,TRBJ1-5,TGTGCCAGCAGTTACTCGGCAGGGGCTCAGCCCCAGCATTTT,CASSYSAGAQPQHF
TRBV5-1,TRBD1,.,TRBJ1-1,TGCGCCAGCAGCTTGGTTACGGGACAGAGACCCATTCAAGCTTTCTTT,CASSLVTGQRPIQAFF
TRBV6-2/TRBV6-3,.,.,TRBJ2-5,TGTGCCAGCAGCGGACAGGCGGGACAAGAGACCCAGTACTTC,CASSGQAGQETQYF
TRBV7-2,.,.,TRBJ1-1,TGTGCCAGCAGCTTAGAAGGTCGGGGGGGCTGGGCTTTCTTT,CASSLEGRGGWAFF